These 8 T cell receptor beta chains came from one sample sequenced in a study of brain T cells in children with intractable seizures. This table comes from immunoSEQ multiplex PCR, and its TCRdb copy is limited to in-frame clones, with some not included. The repertoire holds around 80,000 clones, around 91% seen once, with around 25% in the top ten. The sample in question was peripheral blood, obtained at surgery. These receptors originate from a girl aged 2 to 9 with Rasmussen encephalitis and intractable seizures.

The J gene is TRBJ1-2, the V gene TRBV2; D gene unclear. This CDR3 has 12 amino acids. V was pared by 4 bases and J by 8 bases, with 11 bases between. The germline gives CDR1 SNHLY, CDR2 FYNNEI. CDR3 bases: TGTGCCAGCAGTGCTTCAGAATCCGGCTACACCTTC. Translation: CASSASESGYTF.

The V gene is TRBV7-8, the J gene TRBJ1-6; 8 bases match TRBD1. V trimming: 3 bases; J trimming: 9 bases; junction bases outside the gene matches: 4. The CDR3 consists of 14 residues. Germline CDR1 SGHVS, CDR2 FQNEAQ. In DNA, the CDR3 is TGTGCCAGCAGCTTCCAGGGGGCAGGTTCACCCCTCCACTTT. It yields the protein CASSFQGAGSPLHF.

The V and J genes are TRBV6-5 and TRBJ1-1; D remains unclear. The V and J ends lost 6 bases and 1 base respectively, with 3 bases between them. CDR3 length equals 11 residues. CDR1 is MNHEY and CDR2 is SVGAGI in the germline V gene. The CDR3 region is CASRPNTEAFF. The CDR3 DNA is TGTGCCAGCAGGCCGAACACTGAAGCTTTCTTT.

The genes are TRBV27 and TRBJ1-1; D is undetermined. Germline CDR1 reads MNHEY; CDR2 reads SMNVEV (reference sequence). V was shortened by 2 bases and J by 3 bases, with 10 bases between the two germline ends. The CDR3 spans 14 residues. CDR3 loop: CASSLEGRHTEAFF. CDR3 nucleotide sequence: TGTGCCAGCAGTTTAGAGGGCCGGCACACTGAAGCTTTCTTT.

This chain links TRBV6-5 with TRBJ2-1; 11 bases fit TRBD2. J gave up 7 bases and V 4 bases, and 6 bases lay outside the gene matches. CDR1 and CDR2 from the germline V gene are MNHEY and SVGAGI. The CDR3 is 15 residues long. The chain's CDR3 is CASSLKLAGGNEQFF. The CDR3 DNA reads TGTGCCAGCAGTTTAAAGCTAGCGGGAGGTAATGAGCAGTTCTTC.

This clone was detected once. The chain links TRBV5-1 to TRBJ2-5; either TRBD1 or TRBD2 may supply D (7 bases each). The CDR3 is made up of 13 amino acids. V was cut by 4 bases and J by 5 bases, with 12 bases left in between. CDR1 SGHRS and CDR2 YFSETQ come from the germline V gene. The DNA of the CDR3 is TGCGCCAGCAGCCCCCAGGGGGGGGAGACCCAGTACTTC. It is translated as CASSPQGGETQYF.

The chain has TRBV10-1 and TRBJ1-3, with unresolved D. Germline CDR1 is WNHNN and CDR2 is SYGVQD (reference sequence). With 4 bases removed from V and 3 bases from J, the gap between germline ends came to 7 bases. The CDR3 loop spans 13 amino acids. The CDR3 spells CASSGKVGNTIYF. The DNA for the CDR3 is TGCGCCAGCAGTGGAAAGGTTGGAAACACCATATATTTT.

The chain joins TRBV7-6 to TRBJ1-2, with a tentative D call TRBD1 (5 bases). The CDR3 sequence is 17 residues long. The germline V gene has CDR1 SGHVS and CDR2 FNYEAQ. The V gene lost 3 bases and the J gene lost 1 base, with 18 bases spanning the gap. The CDR3: CASSLVSGVPFNYGYTF. The CDR3 bases are TGTGCCAGCAGCTTGGTTTCGGGGGTCCCCTTTAACTATGGCTACACCTTC.